This T cell receptor (beta chain) was observed in a study of blood T cells in healthy people across ages. In the study overall: Through template switching, about one barcoded beta molecule was captured per two T cells, as measured in model experiments. Study-wide findings and caveats: It was the long-lived donors that had more naive CD4+ cells and higher diversity than aged donors. Diversity was estimated from one million T cells, and these estimates were considered underestimates.

Per the germline V gene, CDR1 is SNHLY and CDR2 is FYNNEI. The CDR3 is 14 amino acids. The V segment lost 4 bases and the J segment 5 bases; nucleotides outside the gene matches: 6. Details on this clonotype: No antigen is known for it.

Sample-barcoded 5' priming and a J-beta primer mix drove a second PCR of roughly 6 to 12 cycles. TCRdb used MiXCR to reprocess the 5' RACE reads, holding one entry per CDR3 protein. The sample records over 550,000 distinct CDR3 sequences, under 30% being singletons. Sequenced input: blood. J is TRBJ2-7 and V is TRBV2, with 9 bases fitting TRBD2. This receptor was identified in a woman at least 80 years old in good health. The CDR3 DNA reads as TGTGCCAGCAGTGTCCTAGCGGGGAGGAACGAGCAGTACTTC. Amino acids: CASSVLAGRNEQYF. The complete variable domain, with remaining parts taken from reference TRBV2 and TRBJ2-7, reads EPEVTQTPSHQVTQMGQEVILRCVPISNHLYFYWYRQILGQKVEFLVSFYNNEISEKSEIFDDQFSVERPDGSNFTLKIRSTKLEDSAMYFCASSVLAGRNEQYFGPGTRLTVT.